This TCR beta chain was recorded in a study of T cell responses to AZD1222 COVID-19 vaccine. This clone was found a few times. V shed 8 bases and J shed 0 bases, with 11 bases lying between them. There are 14 residues in the CDR3. Germline CDR1 MNHEY, CDR2 SVGAGI. Repertoires were generated with immunoSEQ multiplex PCR, while TCRdb's copy carries only in-frame clones and drops some. The table records about 100,000 clones, approximately 91% of them present only once. This sequence joins TRBV6-5 and TRBJ1-5; no clear D gene. The sequence was obtained from an adult in good health. The sequences come from peripheral blood, collected on day 0 of AZD1222 vaccination. CDR3 amino acids: CASSGRYSNQPQHF. Here the CDR3 DNA reads TGTGCCAGCTCGGGCAGATATAGCAATCAGCCCCAGCATTTT.